One sample yielded the 21 T cell receptor beta chains listed below, sequenced in a study of metastatic and nonmetastatic thyroid tumors. Not a single patient had been given any form of treatment at any point before undergoing thyroid surgery. TCRdb re-called clones via MiXCR from the PCR reads. The sample contains roughly 7,000 clones, approximately 39% of which appear only once. The sequenced sample consisted of tumor tissue. All receptors come from a female donor with papillary thyroid cancer or a benign thyroid nodule (not recorded which). Some clones in this sample may be carry-over from other donors' samples.

Comments on this clone: A much larger clone differs by one base, so this may be a read error. The chain uses TRBV19 and TRBJ1-2, with a weak D call TRBD1 (5 bases). The CDR3 contains 13 residues. The germline gives CDR1 LNHDA, CDR2 SQIVND (reference sequence). CDR3 in amino acids: CASSNGWGYVYTF. The DNA for the CDR3 is TGTGCCAGTAGTAATGGATGGGGCTATGTCTACACCTTC.

This clone was picked up a small number of times. The chain links TRBV28 to TRBJ2-1; no clear D gene. This CDR3 has 12 amino acids. Germline-derived CDR1 and CDR2 are MDHEN and SYDVKM. The V end lost 6 bases, the J end lost 8 bases, and 11 bases lay between the germline ends. CDR3: CASSPLLYEQFF. The CDR3 DNA reads as TGTGCCAGCAGCCCACTCCTCTATGAGCAGTTCTTC.

The rearrangement links TRBV5-1 to TRBJ1-1; tentatively, D is TRBD1 (6 bases). The germline V and J ends were trimmed by 3 bases and 0 bases, with 15 bases remaining between them. The length of the CDR3 is 16 residues. Germline-derived CDR1 and CDR2 are SGHRS and YFSETQ. CDR3 amino acids: CASSSSPGQLNTEAFF. In DNA, the CDR3 is TGCGCCAGCAGCTCTTCGCCTGGACAGCTGAACACTGAAGCTTTCTTT.

The chain carries TRBV12-5 and TRBJ1-2; D remains unclear. There are 14 residues in the CDR3. Per germline, CDR1 LGHNT and CDR2 FRNRAP. V lost 1 base and J 4 bases, leaving 10 bases between the germline ends. The CDR3 bases are TGTGCTAGTGGTTTGGGCCAACGGAGCTATGGCTACACCTTC. This codes for CASGLGQRSYGYTF. The full variable domain, in which reference TRBV12-5 and TRBJ1-2 provide the parts outside the CDR3, is DARVTQTPRHKVTEMGQEVTMRCQPILGHNTVFWYRQTMMQGLELLAYFRNRAPLDDSGMPKDRFSAEMPDATLATLKIQPSEPRDSAVYFCASGLGQRSYGYTFGSGTRLTVV.

By sample share, this clone is large. The CDR3 DNA is TGTGCCACCAGGGGGACTAGCGGGAGTAATGAGCAGTTCTTC. It specifies CATRGTSGSNEQFF. V usage is TRBV15 and J usage is TRBJ2-1; 14 bases agree with TRBD2. Trimming at V came to 6 bases and at J to 7 bases, leaving 2 bases not matched to a gene. Germline loops: CDR1 LNHNV, CDR2 YYDKDF (reference sequence). The CDR3 has 14 amino acids.

This clone counts as medium-sized (0.01 to 0.1%). This chain joins TRBV6-4 and TRBJ2-4, with D perhaps matching TRBD2 (5 bases). CDR3 size: 15 residues. V lost 6 bases and J lost 1, with 13 bases in between. Germline values: CDR1 MRHNA, CDR2 SNTAGT. The CDR3 loop is CASRRTGQAKNIQYF. DNA for the CDR3: TGTGCCAGCAGACGGACTGGGCAGGCCAAAAACATTCAGTACTTC.

This clone was counted at least ten times. J is TRBJ2-7 and V is TRBV5-4; the D gene is possibly TRBD1 (5 bases). CDR1 and CDR2 from the germline V gene are SGHNT and YYREEE (reference sequence). V was clipped by 1 base and J by 6 bases, with 8 bases between them. The CDR3 sequence is 12 residues long. CDR3: CASSLRGGEQYF. CDR3 in DNA: TGTGCCAGCAGCTTGAGGGGCGGCGAGCAGTACTTC.

The table lists this clone with a few counts. J is TRBJ1-2 and V is TRBV12-3 or TRBV12-4; D unresolved. This CDR3 has 13 amino acids. V lost 7 bases and J lost 0, with 9 bases in between. The CDR3 DNA follows: TGTGCCAGCACCCTCAGGTCTAACTATGGCTACACCTTC. It encodes CASTLRSNYGYTF.

By frequency in the sample, this clone is medium-sized. The chain is built from TRBV7-2 and TRBJ2-6, with 8 positions matching TRBD1. From germline, CDR1 is SGHTA and CDR2 FQGNSA. This CDR3 contains 15 residues. The trim removed 5 bases at V and 4 bases at J, leaving 4 bases unmatched. The CDR3 spells CASSNRGSGANVLTF. CDR3 DNA sequence: TGTGCCAGCAGCAACAGGGGGTCAGGGGCCAACGTCCTGACTTTC.

CDR3 coding DNA: TGTGCCAGCAGTCGGACAGGGGATTCTTACAATGAGCAGTTCTTC. Protein: CASSRTGDSYNEQFF. This chain uses TRBV27 with TRBJ2-1, with 9 bases lining up with TRBD1. The CDR3 is made up of 15 amino acids. Germline V gives CDR1 MNHEY, CDR2 SMNVEV (reference sequence). V lost 5 bases, J lost 4 bases, and 6 bases stayed unmatched.

This clone was seen only a few times. The chain links TRBV15 to TRBJ2-3; D uncertain. V was clipped by 0 bases and J by 6 bases, with 7 bases between them. This CDR3 has 13 residues. Germline-derived CDR1 and CDR2 are LNHNV and YYDKDF (reference sequence). The CDR3 region has the DNA TGTGCCACCAGCAGAGATCGGGTCGATACGCAGTATTTT. It encodes CATSRDRVDTQYF.

This clone was counted many times. This sequence may be a read error, since a much larger clone differs from it by one base. This specimen includes other DNA sequences encoding the same CDR3. The V gene is TRBV5-4, the J gene TRBJ1-2; D perhaps matches TRBD1 (6 bases). Germline V lookup: CDR1 SGHNT, CDR2 YYREEE (reference sequence). The CDR3 is 14 residues long. The CDR3 spells CASSPRGQYYGYTF. The CDR3 nucleotides read TGCGCCAGCAGCCCCCGGGGACAATACTATGGCTACACCTTC.

This clone was seen at least ten times. The CDR3 spells CASSQDLAGESTDTQYF. CDR3 nucleotides: TGTGCCAGCAGCCAAGATTTAGCGGGAGAGAGCACAGATACGCAGTATTTT. V is TRBV4-2 and J is TRBJ2-3; 9 bases fit TRBD2. The CDR3 is made up of 17 amino acids. The V segment lost 0 bases and the J segment 0 bases; nucleotides outside the gene matches: 4. Per germline, CDR1 LGHNA and CDR2 YNFKEQ.

The V gene is TRBV19, the J gene TRBJ1-6; 9 bases are a match to TRBD1. Germline V gene data show CDR1 as LNHDA and CDR2 as SQIVND (reference sequence). The CDR3 loop spans 19 amino acids. Trimming cost V 3 bases and J 10 bases; bases outside gene matches: 19. CDR3 sequence (DNA): TGTGCCAGTAGTATCTCGGATTTTCCAACGGGACAGGGTGAATCACCCCTCCACTTT. Its protein is CASSISDFPTGQGESPLHF.

This clone appeared a few times. This rearrangement joins TRBV19 to TRBJ2-7; 7 nucleotides agree with TRBD2. The germline CDR1 and CDR2 sequences are LNHDA and SQIVND (reference sequence). The CDR3 consists of 14 residues. The V segment lost 5 bases and the J segment 0 bases; nucleotides outside the gene matches: 4. The CDR3 is CASSPSGPSYEQYF. CDR3 nucleotides: TGTGCCAGTAGTCCTAGCGGTCCCTCCTACGAGCAGTACTTC.

CDR3: CSAQPGQTYNSPLHF. The CDR3 nucleotides are TGCAGTGCCCAGCCCGGGCAGACGTATAATTCACCCCTCCACTTT. The J gene is TRBJ1-6, the V gene TRBV20-1; no firm D call. The CDR3 spans 15 residues. From germline, CDR1 is DFQATT and CDR2 SNEGSKA (reference sequence). With 6 bases removed from V and 4 bases from J, the gap between germline ends came to 16 bases.

Note on this clone: The junction does not match germline at one end; this may be a read error. V gene TRBV2 combines with J gene TRBJ2-2, with a possible D match to TRBD2 (6 bases). CDR1 and CDR2 (germline): SNHLY, FYNNEI. The CDR3 has 13 residues. CDR3 region: CVSQGGPTGELFF. Written as DNA, the CDR3 is TGTGTCAGCCAGGGAGGCCCCACCGGGGAGCTGTTTTTT.

A note on this clone: It is likely a read error, because the conserved phenylalanine at the end of the CDR3 is missing. No DNA is shown, since the ends of the CDR3 on it are uncertain; the CDR3 is the one TCRdb lists. The rearrangement uses TRBV28 and TRBJ2-1; no DNA check was done on the table's D call, TRBD2. The CDR3 has 13 amino acids, counting both end residues. Per the germline V gene, CDR1 is MDHEN and CDR2 is SYDVKM. CDR3 region: CASKASGYNEKFL.

This rearrangement joins TRBV12-3 or TRBV12-4 to TRBJ2-3, with 7 nucleotides matching TRBD2. With 7 bases clipped from V and 14 bases from J, the junction kept 15 bases outside the gene matches. The CDR3 sequence is 13 residues long. CDR3 in DNA: TGTGCCAGCAATGACGTGGGGACTACCCTTGGGTATTTT. Translated, it gives CASNDVGTTLGYF.

A word on this clone: An end of the junction does not agree with germline; a read error may underlie this. Other DNA sequences in the sample encode the same CDR3. The chain links TRBV20-1 to TRBJ2-7, with D uncertain. The V gene's germline CDR1 is DFQATT and CDR2 SNEGSKA (reference sequence). The CDR3 totals 15 residues. CDR3 protein: CSAPNLGSNADDQYF. The DNA for the CDR3 is TGCAGTGCACCAAACCTGGGGTCAAACGCCGACGATCAGTACTTC.

The V and J genes are TRBV6-5 and TRBJ2-7; D possibly uses TRBD1 or TRBD2 (5 bases each). The CDR3 totals 17 residues. Trimming cost V 0 bases and J 5 bases, with 20 bases left between them. CDR1 MNHEY and CDR2 SVGAGI come from the germline V gene. As DNA, the CDR3 is TGTGCCAGCAGTTACTCGTCGGGGACGCCCTCTTATGACGAGCAGTACTTC. The encoded protein is CASSYSSGTPSYDEQYF.